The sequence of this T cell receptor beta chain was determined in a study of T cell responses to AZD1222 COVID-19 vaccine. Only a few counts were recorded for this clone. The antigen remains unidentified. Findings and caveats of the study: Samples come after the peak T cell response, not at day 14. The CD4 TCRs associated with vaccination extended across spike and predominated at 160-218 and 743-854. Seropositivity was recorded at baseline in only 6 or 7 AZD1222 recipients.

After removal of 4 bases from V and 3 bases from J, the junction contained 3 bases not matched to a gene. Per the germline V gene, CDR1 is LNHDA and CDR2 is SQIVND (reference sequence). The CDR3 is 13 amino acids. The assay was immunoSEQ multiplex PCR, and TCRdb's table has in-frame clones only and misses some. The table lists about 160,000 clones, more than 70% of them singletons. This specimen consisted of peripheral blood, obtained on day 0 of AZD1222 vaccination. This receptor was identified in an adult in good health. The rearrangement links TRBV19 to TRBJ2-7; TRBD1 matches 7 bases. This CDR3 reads CASSTTGNYEQYF. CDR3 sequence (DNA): TGTGCCAGTAGTACGACAGGGAACTACGAGCAGTACTTC.